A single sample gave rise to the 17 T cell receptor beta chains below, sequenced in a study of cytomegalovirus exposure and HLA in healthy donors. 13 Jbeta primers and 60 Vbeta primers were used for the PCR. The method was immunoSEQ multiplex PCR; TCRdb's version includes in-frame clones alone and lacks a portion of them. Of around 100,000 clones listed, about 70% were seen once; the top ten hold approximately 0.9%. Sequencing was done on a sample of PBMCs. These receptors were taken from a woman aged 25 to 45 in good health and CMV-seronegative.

CDR3 nucleotide sequence: TGTGCCAGCAGCGTTTCCAGCTCTGGGGCCAACGTCCTGACTTTC. Translating it yields CASSVSSSGANVLTF. The chain uses TRBV9 and TRBJ2-6, with unresolved D. CDR1 is SGDLS, CDR2 YYNGEE, per germline. Trimming stripped 2 bases from V and 0 bases from J, with 6 bases between. The CDR3 sequence is 15 residues long.

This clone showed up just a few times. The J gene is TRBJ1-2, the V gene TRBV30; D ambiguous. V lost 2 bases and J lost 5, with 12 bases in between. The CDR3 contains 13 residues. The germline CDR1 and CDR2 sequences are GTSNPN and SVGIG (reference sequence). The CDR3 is CAWSTREGYGYTF. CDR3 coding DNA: TGTGCCTGGAGTACACGAGAGGGATATGGCTACACCTTC.

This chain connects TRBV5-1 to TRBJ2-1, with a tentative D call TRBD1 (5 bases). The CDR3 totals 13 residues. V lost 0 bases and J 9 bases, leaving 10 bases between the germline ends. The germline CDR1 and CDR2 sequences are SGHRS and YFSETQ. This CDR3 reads CASSLAWGGEQFF. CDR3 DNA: TGCGCCAGCAGCTTGGCCTGGGGCGGTGAGCAGTTCTTC.

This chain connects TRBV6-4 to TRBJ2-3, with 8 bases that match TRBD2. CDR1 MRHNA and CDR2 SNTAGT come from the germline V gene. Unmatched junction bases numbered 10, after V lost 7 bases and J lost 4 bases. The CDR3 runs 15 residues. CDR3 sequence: CASTPYAGGSDTQYF. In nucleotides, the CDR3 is TGTGCCAGCACCCCCTACGCGGGGGGCTCAGATACGCAGTATTTT.

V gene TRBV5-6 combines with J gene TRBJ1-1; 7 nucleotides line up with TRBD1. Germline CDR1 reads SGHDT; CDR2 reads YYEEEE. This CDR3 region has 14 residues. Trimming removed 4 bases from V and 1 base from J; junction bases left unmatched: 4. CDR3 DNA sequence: TGTGCCAGCAGCACCGGGACAGCGAACACTGAAGCTTTCTTT. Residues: CASSTGTANTEAFF.

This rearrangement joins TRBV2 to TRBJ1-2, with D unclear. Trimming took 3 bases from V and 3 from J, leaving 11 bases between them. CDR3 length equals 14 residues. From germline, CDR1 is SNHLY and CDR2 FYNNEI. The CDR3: CASSEVDIYYGYTF. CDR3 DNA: TGTGCCAGCAGTGAGGTCGACATCTACTATGGCTACACCTTC. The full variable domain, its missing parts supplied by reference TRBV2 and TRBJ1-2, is EPEVTQTPSHQVTQMGQEVILRCVPISNHLYFYWYRQILGQKVEFLVSFYNNEISEKSEIFDDQFSVERPDGSNFTLKIRSTKLEDSAMYFCASSEVDIYYGYTFGSGTRLTVV.

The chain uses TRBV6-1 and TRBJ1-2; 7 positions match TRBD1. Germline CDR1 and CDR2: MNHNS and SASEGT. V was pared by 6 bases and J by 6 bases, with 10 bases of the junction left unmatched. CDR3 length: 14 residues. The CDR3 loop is CASSRGGTAHGYTF. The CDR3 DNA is TGTGCCAGCAGCCGCGGTGGGACAGCGCATGGCTACACCTTC.

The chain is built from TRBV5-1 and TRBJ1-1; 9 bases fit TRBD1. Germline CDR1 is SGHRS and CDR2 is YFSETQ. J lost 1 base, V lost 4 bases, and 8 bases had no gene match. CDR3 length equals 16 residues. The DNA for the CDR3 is TGCGCCAGCAGCAATACTATACAGGGGGCGAACACTGAAGCTTTCTTT. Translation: CASSNTIQGANTEAFF.

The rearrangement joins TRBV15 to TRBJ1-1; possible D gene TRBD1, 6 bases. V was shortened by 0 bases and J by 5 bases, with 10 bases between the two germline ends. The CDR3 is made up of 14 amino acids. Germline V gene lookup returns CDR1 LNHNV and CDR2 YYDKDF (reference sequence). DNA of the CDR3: TGTGCCACCAGCAGAGAGGGGGCTGGGACTGAAGCTTTCTTT. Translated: CATSREGAGTEAFF.

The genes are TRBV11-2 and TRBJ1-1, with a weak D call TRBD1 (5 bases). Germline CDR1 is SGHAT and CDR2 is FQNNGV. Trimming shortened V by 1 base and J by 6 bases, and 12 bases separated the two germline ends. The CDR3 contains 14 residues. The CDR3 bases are TGTGCCAGCAGCTTAGTCACAGGAATATCTGAAGCTTTCTTT. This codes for CASSLVTGISEAFF.

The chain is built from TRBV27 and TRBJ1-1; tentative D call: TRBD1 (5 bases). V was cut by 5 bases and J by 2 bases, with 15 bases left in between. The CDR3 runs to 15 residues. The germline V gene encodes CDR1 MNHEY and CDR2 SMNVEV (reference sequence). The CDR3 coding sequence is TGTGCCAGCAGTCCCGGGGCCGGGGGAAACACTGAAGCTTTCTTT. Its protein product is CASSPGAGGNTEAFF.

The CDR3: CASTDRDRGPYEQYF. CDR3 coding DNA: TGTGCCAGCACTGACCGGGACAGGGGTCCCTACGAGCAGTACTTC. The chain combines TRBV6-1 with TRBJ2-7; 10 positions agree with TRBD1. V was pared by 7 bases and J by 2 bases, with 8 bases of the junction left unmatched. CDR1 MNHNS and CDR2 SASEGT come from the germline V gene. The CDR3 has 15 residues.

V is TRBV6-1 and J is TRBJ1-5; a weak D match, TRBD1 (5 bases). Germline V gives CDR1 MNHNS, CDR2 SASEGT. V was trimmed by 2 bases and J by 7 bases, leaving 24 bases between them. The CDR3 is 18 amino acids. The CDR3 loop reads CASSENFVISGYVQPQHF. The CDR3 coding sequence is TGTGCCAGCAGTGAAAATTTCGTGATCTCAGGGTACGTACAGCCCCAGCATTTT.

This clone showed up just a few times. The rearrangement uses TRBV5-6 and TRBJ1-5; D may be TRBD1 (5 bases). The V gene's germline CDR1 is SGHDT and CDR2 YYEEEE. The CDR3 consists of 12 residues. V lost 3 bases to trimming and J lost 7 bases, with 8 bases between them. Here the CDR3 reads CASSWRGQPQHF. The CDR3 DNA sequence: TGTGCCAGCAGCTGGCGGGGGCAGCCCCAGCATTTT. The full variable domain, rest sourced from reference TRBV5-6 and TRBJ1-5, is DAGVTQSPTHLIKTRGQQVTLRCSPKSGHDTVSWYQQALGQGPQFIFQYYEEEERQRGNFPDRFSGHQFPNYSSELNVNALLLGDSALYLCASSWRGQPQHFGDGTRLSIL.

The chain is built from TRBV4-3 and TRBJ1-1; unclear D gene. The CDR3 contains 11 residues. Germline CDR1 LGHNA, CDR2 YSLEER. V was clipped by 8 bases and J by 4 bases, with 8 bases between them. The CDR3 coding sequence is TGCGCCAGCTCCTATGGCACTGAAGCTTTCTTT. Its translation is CASSYGTEAFF.

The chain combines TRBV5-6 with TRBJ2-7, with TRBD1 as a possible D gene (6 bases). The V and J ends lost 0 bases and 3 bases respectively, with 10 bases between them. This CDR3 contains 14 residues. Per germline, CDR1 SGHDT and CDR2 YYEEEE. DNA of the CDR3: TGTGCCAGCAGCTTGGATGGCAGGGGCTACGAGCAGTACTTC. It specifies CASSLDGRGYEQYF. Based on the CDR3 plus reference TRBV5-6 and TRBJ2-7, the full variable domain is DAGVTQSPTHLIKTRGQQVTLRCSPKSGHDTVSWYQQALGQGPQFIFQYYEEEERQRGNFPDRFSGHQFPNYSSELNVNALLLGDSALYLCASSLDGRGYEQYFGPGTRLTVT.

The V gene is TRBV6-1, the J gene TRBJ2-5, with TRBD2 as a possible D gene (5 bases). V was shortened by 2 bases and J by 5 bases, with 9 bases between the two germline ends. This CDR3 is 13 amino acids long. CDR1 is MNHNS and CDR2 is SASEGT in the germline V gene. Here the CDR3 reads CASSETGSETQYF. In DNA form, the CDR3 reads TGTGCCAGCAGTGAAACGGGGTCGGAGACCCAGTACTTC.